This T cell receptor beta chain was retrieved from a study of CD8+CD57+ T cells in acquired aplastic anemia. About the study: Mean yield of DNA from sorted CD4+ and CD8+ cells was 3 to 3.5 ug. Healthy donors yielded some 10 million CD4+ cell reads on average.

Notes on this clonotype: Its specificity is not known.

Study results and caveats: CD8+ Simpson's diversity showed no significant patient-control difference. Comparison of patients with controls identified roughly 27 shared CD8+ CDR3 sequences.

Trimming pared 3 bases from V and 7 bases from J, leaving 6 bases between. CDR1 is MNHEY and CDR2 is SMNVEV in the germline V gene (reference sequence). There are 11 residues in the CDR3. Both TCR beta VDJ combination and CDR3 sequence profiling were carried out. Genomic DNA was the template for this profiling. One entry per CDR3 protein results from TCRdb running MiXCR on the reads. The sample has roughly 170,000 distinct CDR3 sequences, 55% to 75% seen once. V and J are TRBV27 and TRBJ2-5; unclear D gene. The TCR originated in a human donor in good health. The sequenced sample consisted of sorted CD4+, CD8+, or CD8+CD57+ T cells (not recorded which) from PBMCs. CDR3 sequence (DNA): TGTGCCAGCAGTTTTTCTGGGACCCAGTACTTC. The encoded protein is CASSFSGTQYF.